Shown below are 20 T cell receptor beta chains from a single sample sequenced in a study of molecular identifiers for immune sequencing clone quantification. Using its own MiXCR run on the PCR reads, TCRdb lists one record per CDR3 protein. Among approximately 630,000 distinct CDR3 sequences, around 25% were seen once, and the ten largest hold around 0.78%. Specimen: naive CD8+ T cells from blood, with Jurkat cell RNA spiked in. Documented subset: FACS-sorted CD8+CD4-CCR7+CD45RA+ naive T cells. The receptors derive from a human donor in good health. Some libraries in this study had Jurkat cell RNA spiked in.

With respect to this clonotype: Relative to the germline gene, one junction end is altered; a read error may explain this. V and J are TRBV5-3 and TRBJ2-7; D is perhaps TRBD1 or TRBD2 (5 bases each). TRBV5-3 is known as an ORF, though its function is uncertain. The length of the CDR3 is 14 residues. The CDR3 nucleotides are TGTGCCAGCAGCTTTGGCCGGGGCGCCTACGAGCAGTACTTC. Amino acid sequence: CASSFGRGAYEQYF.

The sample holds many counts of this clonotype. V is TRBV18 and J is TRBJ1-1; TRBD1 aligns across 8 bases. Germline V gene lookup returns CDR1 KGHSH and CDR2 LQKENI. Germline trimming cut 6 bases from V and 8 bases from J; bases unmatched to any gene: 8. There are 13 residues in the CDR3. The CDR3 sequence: CASSEKRDREAFF. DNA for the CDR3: TGTGCCAGCTCCGAAAAACGGGACAGGGAAGCTTTCTTT.

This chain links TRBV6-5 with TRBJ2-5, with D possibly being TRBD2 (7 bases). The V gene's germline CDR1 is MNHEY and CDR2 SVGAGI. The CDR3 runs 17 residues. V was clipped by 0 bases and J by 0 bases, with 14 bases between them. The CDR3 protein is CASSYSRGGPYQETQYF. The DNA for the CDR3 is TGTGCCAGCAGTTACTCGAGGGGGGGCCCGTACCAAGAGACCCAGTACTTC.

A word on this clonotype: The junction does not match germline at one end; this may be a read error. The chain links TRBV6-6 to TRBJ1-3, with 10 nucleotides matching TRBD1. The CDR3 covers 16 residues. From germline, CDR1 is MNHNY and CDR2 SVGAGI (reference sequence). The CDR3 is CASSTNDRGPGNTICF. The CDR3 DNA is TGTGCCAGCAGCACTAACGACAGGGGGCCTGGAAACACCATATGTTTT.

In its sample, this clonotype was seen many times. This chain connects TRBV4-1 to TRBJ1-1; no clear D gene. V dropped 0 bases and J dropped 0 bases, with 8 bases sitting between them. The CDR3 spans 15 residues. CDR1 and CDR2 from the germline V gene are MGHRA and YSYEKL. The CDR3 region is CASSQDLFMNTEAFF. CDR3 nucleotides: TGCGCCAGCAGCCAAGATCTGTTCATGAACACTGAAGCTTTCTTT.

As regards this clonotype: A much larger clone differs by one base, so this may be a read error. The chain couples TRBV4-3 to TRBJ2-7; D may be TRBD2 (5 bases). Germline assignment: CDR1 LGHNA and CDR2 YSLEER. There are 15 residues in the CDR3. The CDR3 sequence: CDSSQNKGLRYEQYF. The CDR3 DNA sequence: TGCGACAGCAGCCAAAACAAAGGACTTCGCTACGAGCAGTACTTC.

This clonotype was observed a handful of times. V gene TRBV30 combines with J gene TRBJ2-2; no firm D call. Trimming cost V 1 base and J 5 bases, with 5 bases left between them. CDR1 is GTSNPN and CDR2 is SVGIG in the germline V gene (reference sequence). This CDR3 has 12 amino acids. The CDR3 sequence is CAWSDETGELFF. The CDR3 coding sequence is TGTGCCTGGAGTGATGAAACCGGGGAGCTGTTTTTT.

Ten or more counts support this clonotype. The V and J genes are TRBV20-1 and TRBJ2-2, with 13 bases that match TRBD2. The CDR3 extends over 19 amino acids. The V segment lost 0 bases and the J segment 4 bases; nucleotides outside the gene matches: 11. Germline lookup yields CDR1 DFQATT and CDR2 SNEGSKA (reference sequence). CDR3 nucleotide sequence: TGCAGTGCTAGAGATCTCACGACTAGCGGGAGGTTGGGCACCGGGGAGCTGTTTTTT. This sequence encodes CSARDLTTSGRLGTGELFF.

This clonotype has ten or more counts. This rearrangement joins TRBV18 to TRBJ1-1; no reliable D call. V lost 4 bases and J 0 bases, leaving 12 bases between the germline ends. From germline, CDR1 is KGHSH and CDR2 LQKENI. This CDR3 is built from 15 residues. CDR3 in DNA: TGTGCCAGCTCACGTCTCACAGAGATGAACACTGAAGCTTTCTTT. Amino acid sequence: CASSRLTEMNTEAFF.

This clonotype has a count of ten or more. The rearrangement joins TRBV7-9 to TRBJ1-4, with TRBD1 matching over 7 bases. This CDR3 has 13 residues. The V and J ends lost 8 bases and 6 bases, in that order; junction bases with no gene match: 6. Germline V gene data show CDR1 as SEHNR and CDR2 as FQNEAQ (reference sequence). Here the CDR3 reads CASSDRSHEKLFF. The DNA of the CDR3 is TGTGCCAGCTCGGACAGGAGTCATGAAAAACTGTTTTTT. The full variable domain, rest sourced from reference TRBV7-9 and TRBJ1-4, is DTGVSQNPRHKITKRGQNVTFRCDPISEHNRLYWYRQTLGQGPEFLTYFQNEAQLEKSRLLSDRFSAERPKGSFSTLEIQRTEQGDSAMYLCASSDRSHEKLFFGSGTQLSVL.

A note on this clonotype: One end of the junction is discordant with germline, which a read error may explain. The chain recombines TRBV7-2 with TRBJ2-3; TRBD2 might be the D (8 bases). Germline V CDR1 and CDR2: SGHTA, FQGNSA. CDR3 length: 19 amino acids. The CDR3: CDSSLARGGAGGPQDTQYF. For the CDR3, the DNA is TGTGACAGCAGCTTAGCCCGAGGGGGCGCGGGGGGACCTCAGGATACGCAGTATTTT.

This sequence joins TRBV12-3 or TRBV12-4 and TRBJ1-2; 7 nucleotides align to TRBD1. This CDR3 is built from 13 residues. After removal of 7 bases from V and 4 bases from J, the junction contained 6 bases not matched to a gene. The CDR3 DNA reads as TGTGCCAGCACCGCGACAGGGACCTATGGCTACACCTTC. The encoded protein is CASTATGTYGYTF.

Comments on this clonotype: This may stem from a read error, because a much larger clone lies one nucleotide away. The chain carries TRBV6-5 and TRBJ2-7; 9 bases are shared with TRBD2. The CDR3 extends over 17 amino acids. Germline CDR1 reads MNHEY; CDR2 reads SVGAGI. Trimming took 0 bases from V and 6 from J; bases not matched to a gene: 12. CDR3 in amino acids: CASSYSAWREGATEQYF. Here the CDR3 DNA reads TGTGCCAGCAGTTACTCGGCGTGGCGGGAGGGCGCAACCGAGCAGTACTTC.

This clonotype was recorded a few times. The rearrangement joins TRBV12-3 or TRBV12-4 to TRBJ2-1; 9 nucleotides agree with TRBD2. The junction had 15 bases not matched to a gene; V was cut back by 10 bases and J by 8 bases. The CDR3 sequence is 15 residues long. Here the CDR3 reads CATRDSGRRLDEQFF. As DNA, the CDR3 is TGTGCCACCCGAGATAGCGGGAGAAGATTGGATGAGCAGTTCTTC.

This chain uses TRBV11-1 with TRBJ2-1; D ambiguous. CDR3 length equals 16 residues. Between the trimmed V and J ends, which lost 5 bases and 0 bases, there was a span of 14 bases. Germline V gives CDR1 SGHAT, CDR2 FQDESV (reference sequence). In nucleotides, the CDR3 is TGTGCCAGCAGCGAGAGCCAGGATAGCTCCTACAATGAGCAGTTCTTC. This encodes CASSESQDSSYNEQFF.

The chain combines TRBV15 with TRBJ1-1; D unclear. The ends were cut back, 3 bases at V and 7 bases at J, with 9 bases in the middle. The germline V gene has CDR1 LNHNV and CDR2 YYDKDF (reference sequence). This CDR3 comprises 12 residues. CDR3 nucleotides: TGTGCCACCAGCAGCAGGTCAGGTGAAGCTTTCTTT. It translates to CATSSRSGEAFF.

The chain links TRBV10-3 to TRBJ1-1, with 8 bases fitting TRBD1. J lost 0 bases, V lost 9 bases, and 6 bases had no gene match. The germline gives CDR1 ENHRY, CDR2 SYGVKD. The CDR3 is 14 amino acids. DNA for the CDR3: TGTGCCATACGGACAGGGCTGATGAACACTGAAGCTTTCTTT. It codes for CAIRTGLMNTEAFF.

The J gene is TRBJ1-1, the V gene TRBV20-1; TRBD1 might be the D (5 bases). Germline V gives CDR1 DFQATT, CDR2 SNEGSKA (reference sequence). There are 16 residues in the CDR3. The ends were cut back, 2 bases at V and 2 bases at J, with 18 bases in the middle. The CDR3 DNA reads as TGCAGTGCTAGAACCCCCTCGGGGCAGTTAAACACTGAAGCTTTCTTT. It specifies CSARTPSGQLNTEAFF.

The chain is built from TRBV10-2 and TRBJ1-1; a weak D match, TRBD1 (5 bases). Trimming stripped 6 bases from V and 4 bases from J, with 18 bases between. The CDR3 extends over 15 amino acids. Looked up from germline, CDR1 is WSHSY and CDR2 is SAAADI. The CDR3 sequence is CASSHSRGSGTEAFF. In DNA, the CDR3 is TGCGCCAGCAGCCACTCTCGGGGGTCCGGCACTGAAGCTTTCTTT.

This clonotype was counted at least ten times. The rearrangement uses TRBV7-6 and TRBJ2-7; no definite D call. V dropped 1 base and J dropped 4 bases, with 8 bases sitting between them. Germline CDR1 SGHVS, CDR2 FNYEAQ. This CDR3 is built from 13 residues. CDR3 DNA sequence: TGTGCCAGCAGCTTAGGCAGGTGGTACGAGCAGTACTTC. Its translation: CASSLGRWYEQYF.